These 28 T cell receptor beta chains share one sample of origin, sequenced in a study of T cell responses to AZD1222 COVID-19 vaccine. Method: immunoSEQ multiplex PCR; TCRdb's copy keeps in-frame clones and lacks some. The data show 140,000 to 150,000 clones, roughly 91% seen once. Source: peripheral blood, taken on day 0 of AZD1222 vaccination. The origin of the receptors is an adult in good health.

This chain links TRBV2 with TRBJ1-2, with D maybe TRBD1 (6 bases). The germline V gene has CDR1 SNHLY and CDR2 FYNNEI. V lost 7 bases and J lost 4, with 10 bases in between. The CDR3 extends over 12 amino acids. The CDR3 protein is CASTGDLYGYTF. CDR3 DNA: TGTGCCAGCACAGGGGACCTCTATGGCTACACCTTC.

The chain has TRBV27 and TRBJ1-6, with 7 bases matching TRBD1. Germline values: CDR1 MNHEY, CDR2 SMNVEV (reference sequence). CDR3 length equals 14 residues. J was trimmed by 7 bases and V by 5 bases; bases with no gene match: 5. The DNA of the CDR3 is TGTGCCAGCAGTGCCACAGGGGAAAATTCACCCCTCCACTTT. Translated: CASSATGENSPLHF.

The chain combines TRBV11-2 with TRBJ2-5; D call uncertain. The CDR3 covers 14 residues. The germline CDR1 and CDR2 sequences are SGHAT and FQNNGV. Trimming pared 5 bases from V and 5 bases from J, leaving 15 bases between. CDR3: CASSQRLGYETQYF. The CDR3, as DNA: TGTGCCAGCAGCCAAAGGTTAGGCTACGAGACCCAGTACTTC.

The genes are TRBV19 and TRBJ1-6; 8 nucleotides agree with TRBD1. V lost 10 bases and J lost 7; bases outside the gene matches: 6. In germline, CDR1 is LNHDA, CDR2 SQIVND (reference sequence). The CDR3 has 13 residues. The CDR3 reads CATRQGWNSPLHF. The CDR3 DNA follows: TGTGCCACCAGACAGGGGTGGAATTCACCCCTCCACTTT.

The rearrangement joins TRBV6-1 to TRBJ1-2; the match to TRBD1 covers 9 bases. J was trimmed by 3 bases and V by 3 bases; bases with no gene match: 2. The CDR3 is 14 residues long. CDR1 and CDR2 (germline): MNHNS, SASEGT. In DNA, the CDR3 is TGTGCCAGCAGTGAGACAGGGGGGGACTATGGCTACACCTTC. This gives the protein CASSETGGDYGYTF.

The rearrangement uses TRBV9 and TRBJ1-1; 7 bases map to TRBD1. Germline-derived CDR1 and CDR2 are SGDLS and YYNGEE. V lost 0 bases, J lost 5 bases, and 4 bases stayed unmatched. The CDR3 extends over 14 amino acids. CDR3 bases: TGTGCCAGCAGCGTAGAGGGGGCTCGGACTGAAGCTTTCTTT. Its translation: CASSVEGARTEAFF.

The chain carries TRBV19 and TRBJ1-2; TRBD1 matches 8 bases. With 4 bases clipped from V and 7 bases from J, the junction kept 5 bases outside the gene matches. Per the germline V gene, CDR1 is LNHDA and CDR2 is SQIVND (reference sequence). The CDR3 is 13 amino acids. The CDR3 region has the DNA TGTGCCAGTAGTAGGGGACAGGCAGGTGGCTACACCTTC. It codes for CASSRGQAGGYTF.

The gene calls are TRBV2 and TRBJ1-2, with 11 positions matching TRBD1. The CDR3 is 14 amino acids. Germline lookup yields CDR1 SNHLY and CDR2 FYNNEI. The ends lost 5 bases at V and 6 bases at J; junction bases unmatched: 5. CDR3 DNA sequence: TGTGCCAGCAGTCGGGACAGGGGGATGGATGGCTACACCTTC. It translates to CASSRDRGMDGYTF.

This chain links TRBV27 with TRBJ1-2; D gene ambiguous. The germline V gene has CDR1 MNHEY and CDR2 SMNVEV (reference sequence). V dropped 5 bases and J dropped 5 bases, with 18 bases sitting between them. The CDR3 loop spans 15 amino acids. This chain's CDR3 is CASSPLGRIPYGYTF. CDR3 DNA: TGTGCCAGCAGTCCCCTGGGCAGGATCCCTTATGGCTACACCTTC.

This clone was observed once. The chain has TRBV30 and TRBJ2-7; 8 bases are a match to TRBD2. The CDR3 has 17 residues. The J segment lost 5 bases and the V segment lost 0 bases, leaving 15 bases of the junction unmatched. Germline values: CDR1 GTSNPN, CDR2 SVGIG (reference sequence). CDR3 coding DNA: TGTGCCTGGAGTGTACTCAGTGTGGGACTAGGGATCCACGAGCAGTACTTC. Its translation is CAWSVLSVGLGIHEQYF.

The V gene is TRBV21-1, the J gene TRBJ1-1; no check of the table's D call, TRBD1, against the DNA was made. TRBV21-1 is a pseudogene locus. The CDR3 loop spans 15 amino acids. DNA for the CDR3: TGTGCCAGCAGCCACAAGAGGACAGGGGACACTGAAGCTTTCTTT. Protein product: CASSHKRTGDTEAFF.

V and J are TRBV4-2 and TRBJ2-7; 16 bases line up with TRBD2. This CDR3 is 16 amino acids long. Losses at the gene ends were 4 bases for V and 4 bases for J; bases not matched to a gene: 4. Per the germline V gene, CDR1 is LGHNA and CDR2 is YNFKEQ. As DNA, the CDR3 is TGTGCCAGCAGCCCCCAGGGACTAGCGGGGGGGTACGAGCAGTACTTC. As protein: CASSPQGLAGGYEQYF.

The DNA for the CDR3 is TGTGCCAGCAGCATGGGACAGGGGAGGGGCAAAGGCTACACCTTC. Residues: CASSMGQGRGKGYTF. The chain is built from TRBV7-9 and TRBJ1-2, with 10 positions matching TRBD1. The V gene's germline CDR1 is SEHNR and CDR2 FQNEAQ (reference sequence). The CDR3 sequence is 15 residues long. Trimming removed 5 bases from V and 8 bases from J; junction bases left unmatched: 11.

This clone was detected only once. J is TRBJ2-7 and V is TRBV4-1; no clear D. The V gene lost 0 bases and the J gene lost 2 bases, with 8 bases spanning the gap. Germline CDR1 reads MGHRA; CDR2 reads YSYEKL. This CDR3 has 14 residues. The DNA of the CDR3 is TGCGCCAGCAGCCAAGAGGGTGTAACCTACGAGCAGTACTTC. Protein: CASSQEGVTYEQYF.

The chain has TRBV19 and TRBJ1-2, with D perhaps matching TRBD1 (5 bases). V lost 1 base, J lost 4 bases, and 10 bases lay in between. This CDR3 region has 14 residues. In germline, CDR1 is LNHDA, CDR2 SQIVND (reference sequence). DNA of the CDR3: TGTGCCAGTAGTATAGGTCAGGGTGTCTATGGCTACACCTTC. Amino acid sequence: CASSIGQGVYGYTF.

The V and J genes are TRBV6-5 and TRBJ1-1; D not resolved. This CDR3 spans 16 amino acids. V shed 0 bases and J shed 3 bases, with 14 bases lying between them. Germline values: CDR1 MNHEY, CDR2 SVGAGI. CDR3 sequence reads: CASSYSNRVWDTEAFF. The CDR3 coding sequence is TGTGCCAGCAGTTACTCGAACCGGGTATGGGACACTGAAGCTTTCTTT.

The chain links TRBV7-9 to TRBJ1-2; TRBD1 matches at 8 bases. The CDR3 contains 14 residues. V was clipped by 1 base and J by 8 bases; unmatched bases: 6. CDR1 and CDR2 from the germline V gene are SEHNR and FQNEAQ (reference sequence). CDR3 amino acids: CASSLVWTGKGYTF. CDR3 bases: TGTGCCAGCAGCTTAGTGTGGACAGGGAAAGGCTACACCTTC.

V and J are TRBV4-2 and TRBJ2-1; 10 nucleotides match TRBD2. The CDR3 consists of 16 residues. After removal of 3 bases from V and 4 bases from J, the junction contained 6 bases not matched to a gene. Germline CDR1 reads LGHNA; CDR2 reads YNFKEQ. CDR3 sequence: CASSQQLAGTYNEQFF. CDR3 nucleotides: TGTGCCAGCAGCCAGCAACTAGCGGGGACATACAATGAGCAGTTCTTC.

J is TRBJ2-7 and V is TRBV5-8; 11 nucleotides align to TRBD1. Germline V gene lookup returns CDR1 SGHTS and CDR2 YDEGEE. This CDR3 is built from 19 residues. V gave up 4 bases and J gave up 3 bases; unmatched junction bases: 18. The CDR3 region is CASSNTVGTGGSFGYEQYF. The DNA of the CDR3 is TGTGCCAGCAGCAACACAGTCGGGACAGGGGGGTCCTTTGGCTACGAGCAGTACTTC. The full variable domain, completed using reference TRBV5-8 and TRBJ2-7, is EAGVTQSPTHLIKTRGQQATLRCSPISGHTSVYWYQQALGLGLQFLLWYDEGEERNRGNFPPRFSGRQFPNYSSELNVNALELEDSALYLCASSNTVGTGGSFGYEQYFGPGTRLTVT.

The chain recombines TRBV4-3 with TRBJ1-6; D is ambiguous. The CDR3 contains 15 residues. V was cut by 0 bases and J by 10 bases, with 13 bases left in between. Germline CDR1 LGHNA, CDR2 YSLEER. The CDR3 is CASSQDLSKESPLHF. The CDR3, as DNA: TGCGCCAGCAGCCAAGATCTCTCGAAAGAATCACCCCTCCACTTT.

The rearrangement links TRBV29-1 to TRBJ2-7; D remains unclear. This CDR3 contains 12 residues. V gave up 5 bases and J gave up 2 bases, with 10 bases separating them. Germline values: CDR1 SQVTM, CDR2 ANQGSEA. The chain's CDR3 is CSVLSRTYEQYF. CDR3 DNA sequence: TGCAGCGTTCTCAGCAGGACCTACGAGCAGTACTTC.

The CDR3: CASSQVDGGSYNEQFF. The CDR3 DNA is TGTGCCAGCAGCCAAGTCGACGGGGGCTCCTACAATGAGCAGTTCTTC. The J gene is TRBJ2-1, the V gene TRBV4-2; maybe TRBD2 (6 bases). CDR3 length equals 16 residues. Germline assignment: CDR1 LGHNA and CDR2 YNFKEQ. V dropped 1 base and J dropped 0 bases, with 10 bases sitting between them.

The chain employs TRBV30 and TRBJ1-1, with D possibly being TRBD1 (6 bases). The CDR3 spans 15 residues. From germline, CDR1 is GTSNPN and CDR2 SVGIG (reference sequence). V dropped 0 bases and J dropped 1 base, with 12 bases sitting between them. The CDR3 spells CAWSVLTGQNTEAFF. CDR3 in DNA: TGTGCCTGGAGTGTACTAACAGGGCAGAACACTGAAGCTTTCTTT.

The rearrangement links TRBV10-3 to TRBJ2-7; D not certain. This CDR3 region has 13 residues. Per the germline V gene, CDR1 is ENHRY and CDR2 is SYGVKD. The V end was cut by 4 bases, the J end by 5 bases, with 12 bases between. The CDR3 is CAISVLGNNEQYF. The CDR3 nucleotides read TGTGCCATCAGTGTTCTAGGTAACAACGAGCAGTACTTC.

This clone was seen more than once but under ten times. The chain has TRBV30 and TRBJ2-1, with 8 bases aligning to TRBD1. Germline V lookup: CDR1 GTSNPN, CDR2 SVGIG (reference sequence). CDR3 length: 11 residues. V shed 3 bases and J 13 bases; nucleotides not matched to a gene: 5. This CDR3 reads CAWSPDRVQFF. CDR3 bases: TGTGCCTGGAGCCCGGACAGGGTACAGTTCTTC.

The V and J genes are TRBV28 and TRBJ2-1, with 16 positions matching TRBD2. The germline V gene has CDR1 MDHEN and CDR2 SYDVKM. Trimming removed 5 bases from V and 5 bases from J; junction bases left unmatched: 9. The CDR3 runs to 18 residues. CDR3 bases: TGTGCCAGCAGTCCGTCCCCCGGGACTAGCGGGGGGGACAATGAGCAGTTCTTC. Its translation: CASSPSPGTSGGDNEQFF.

This rearrangement joins TRBV9 to TRBJ2-1, with TRBD2 matching 9 bases. The junction had 4 bases not matched to a gene; V was cut back by 0 bases and J by 3 bases. Germline V CDR1 and CDR2: SGDLS, YYNGEE. The CDR3 runs 16 residues. CDR3 sequence reads: CASSVGAGGHYNEQFF. For the CDR3, the DNA is TGTGCCAGCAGCGTAGGAGCGGGGGGCCACTACAATGAGCAGTTCTTC.

This rearrangement joins TRBV30 to TRBJ1-1; D is uncertain. V was pared by 2 bases and J by 9 bases, with 13 bases between. Germline assignment: CDR1 GTSNPN and CDR2 SVGIG (reference sequence). This CDR3 comprises 12 residues. CDR3 region: CAWSRVGRQAFF. The CDR3, as DNA: TGTGCCTGGAGTCGGGTAGGCCGCCAAGCTTTCTTT.